The entry below describes one T cell receptor beta chain. This entry comes from a study of blood T cell repertoires in COVID-19. Overall study context: Acute and convalescent COVID-19 samples came from the United States, Italy and Spain. PBMCs, B-cell-depleted T cells, or T cells provided the cDNA or gDNA that made up the material.

Measured with immunoSEQ multiplex PCR; TCRdb has only the in-frame clones, and not every one. Here the sample spans under 100,000 clones, around 92% being singletons. V was cut by 8 bases and J by 7 bases, with 29 bases left in between. The germline gives CDR1 MDHEN, CDR2 SYDVKM. CDR3 size: 17 residues. Sample: peripheral blood. The chain combines TRBV28 with TRBJ1-2; D is perhaps TRBD1 (6 bases). The TCR comes from an older woman with active COVID-19. CDR3 amino acids: CASGSSGQSFIRSGYTF. The CDR3 nucleotides are TGTGCCAGCGGTTCCTCGGGACAATCGTTTATAAGGAGTGGCTACACCTTC.